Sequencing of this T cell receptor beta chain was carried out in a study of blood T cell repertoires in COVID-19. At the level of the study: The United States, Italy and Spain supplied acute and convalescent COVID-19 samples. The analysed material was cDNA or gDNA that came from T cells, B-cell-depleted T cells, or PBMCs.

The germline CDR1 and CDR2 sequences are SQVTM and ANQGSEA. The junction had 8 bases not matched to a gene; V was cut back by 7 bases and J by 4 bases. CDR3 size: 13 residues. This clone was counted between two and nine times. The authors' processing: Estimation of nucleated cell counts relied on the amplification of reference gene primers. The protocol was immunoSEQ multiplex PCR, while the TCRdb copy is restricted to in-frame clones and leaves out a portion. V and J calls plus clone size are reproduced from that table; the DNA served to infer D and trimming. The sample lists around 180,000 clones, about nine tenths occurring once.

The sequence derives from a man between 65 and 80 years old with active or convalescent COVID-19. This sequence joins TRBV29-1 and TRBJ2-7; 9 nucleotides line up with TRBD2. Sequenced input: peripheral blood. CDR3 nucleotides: TGCAGCGCTTCTAGCGGGGAGGGTTACGAGCAGTACTTC. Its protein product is CSASSGEGYEQYF.